This T cell receptor beta chain was sequenced during a study of T cells in localized non-small cell lung cancer (TCRdb year 2020). For the wider study: Comparing tumors with uninvolved tumor-adjacent lungs, the study looked at the T cell repertoires of 236 patients with early-stage NSCLC. The cohort was made up of about 240 treatment-naive NSCLC patients whose localized lung tumors had been resected. A mean age of around 66 years was recorded for the NSCLC patients, of whom under 150 were male and more than 85 were female.

The study at large found these results: Multi-region tumor sequencing was not performed, so intratumor heterogeneity could not be excluded. Since the design was exploratory, TCR variables were selected using unadjusted p-values with no false-discovery rate correction. Higher blood T cell density associated with longer overall survival, while higher adjacent-lung clonality associated with shorter survival. Uninvolved tumor-adjacent lung showed the highest T cell clonality, higher than tumor, which suggests more focused antigenic responses in the adjacent lung. A median of around 57 of the top 100 tumor clones turned up in the paired uninvolved adjacent lung, and 25 to 30 of those clones also ranked among the top 100 of that same adjacent lung.

Note on this clone: Its specific antigen is unknown. Base qualities were left out, and no much larger clone turns up one base away.

At diagnosis, peripheral blood, uninvolved tumor-adjacent lung and tumor were collected and were preserved as a mix of fresh-frozen and FFPE material. Blood samples were analyzed as peripheral blood mononuclear cells for TCR repertoire profiling. The CDR3 goes from the cysteine to the phenylalanine over 13 residues. The only DNA kept is the CDR3, 39 bases in frame from the first base. Compared with germline, V lacks 6 bases and J lacks 8 bases; bases without a gene match: 4. According to the germline V gene, CDR1 reads MNHNS and CDR2 reads SASEGT. TCR beta CDR3 regions were sequenced from DNA using the immunoSEQ Assay. Regarding the original processing steps: T cell density was computed as TCR beta template counts normalized to usable DNA estimated by amplifying housekeeping genes. Richness was estimated with the preseqR package, extrapolating to 400,000 templates for PBMC samples and 120,000 templates for tissue samples. Clonality was defined by subtracting Pielou's evenness from one. Tissue-enriched TCRs were identified through differential abundance testing performed on productive amino-acid clonotypes, with a minimum total count of 5 and an alpha of 0.1. The Jaccard Index and the Morisita Overlap Index were used to measure repertoire overlap between compartments. TCR beta CDR3s were clustered by GLIPH together with public tetramer-defined viral CDR3s, and at least three viral sequences plus V-gene enrichment were required for viral motifs. Entries here come from immuneACCESS through TCRdb and include only in-frame sequences with V and J called. Some clones fail to appear in such tables; in the studies checked, an unresolved V gene covers under half of the shortfall, and the cause of the remainder is unknown. V, J and clone size derive from that table, while D and trimming were established from the DNA sequence. Within this sample are some 56,000 clones, with 70% to 90% of them counted one time only. Approximately 5.2% of the sample is in the top ten clones.

This TCR derives from a woman aged 40-70 years with stage I lung adenocarcinoma. This specimen consisted of peripheral blood, obtained before any cancer treatment. The chain links TRBV6-1 with TRBJ2-1; 10 bases in the junction line up with TRBD2. The CDR3: CASSSGGGYEQFF. The DNA sequence is given as TGTGCCAGCAGCAGCGGGGGGGGATATGAGCAGTTCTTC.